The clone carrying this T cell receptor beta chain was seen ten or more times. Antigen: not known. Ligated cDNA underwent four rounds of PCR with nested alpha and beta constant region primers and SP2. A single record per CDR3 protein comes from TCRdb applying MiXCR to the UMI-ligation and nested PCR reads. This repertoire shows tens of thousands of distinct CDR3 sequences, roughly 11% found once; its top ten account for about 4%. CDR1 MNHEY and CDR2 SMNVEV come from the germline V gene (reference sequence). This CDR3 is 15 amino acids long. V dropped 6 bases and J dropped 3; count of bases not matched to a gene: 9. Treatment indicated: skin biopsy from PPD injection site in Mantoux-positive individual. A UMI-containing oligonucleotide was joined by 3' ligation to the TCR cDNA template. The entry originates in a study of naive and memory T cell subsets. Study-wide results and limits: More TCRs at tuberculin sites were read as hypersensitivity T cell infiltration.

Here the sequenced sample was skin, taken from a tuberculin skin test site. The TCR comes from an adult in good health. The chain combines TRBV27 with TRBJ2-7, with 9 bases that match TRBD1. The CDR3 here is CASSPMGQGFYEQYF. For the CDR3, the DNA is TGTGCCAGCAGCCCGATGGGACAGGGCTTCTACGAGCAGTACTTC.